These 5 T cell receptor beta chains came from one sample sequenced in a study of shared clonotypes between healthy human individuals. Some clones are missing from TCRdb's copy, which holds only in-frame ones; the method was immunoSEQ multiplex PCR. This sample carries 2 million or so clones, roughly 94% of them seen once, and the ten largest clones take 0.1% to 0.15%. The sample was naive CD4+ T cells sorted from blood. The subset is: CD45RA+ positively selected. The receptors stem from a man between 18 and 29 years old in good health.

This rearrangement joins TRBV7-9 to TRBJ2-7, with 8 bases matching TRBD2. J gave up 2 bases and V 1 base, and 1 base lay outside the gene matches. The length of the CDR3 is 14 residues. Germline V gene data show CDR1 as SEHNR and CDR2 as FQNEAQ (reference sequence). CDR3 amino acids: CASSLEGLAYEQYF. CDR3 DNA: TGTGCCAGCAGCTTAGAGGGACTAGCCTACGAGCAGTACTTC.

A remark on this clone: Distinct nucleotide sequences in the sample also encode this CDR3. The genes are TRBV6-5 and TRBJ2-3, with 8 bases aligning to TRBD2. The CDR3 runs 12 residues. After removal of 6 bases from V and 8 bases from J, the junction contained 4 bases not matched to a gene. The germline gives CDR1 MNHEY, CDR2 SVGAGI. The CDR3 DNA is TGTGCCAGCAGACAAACTAGCGGTACGCAGTATTTT. The encoded protein is CASRQTSGTQYF.

The chain uses TRBV6-5 and TRBJ2-5; D is undetermined. The CDR3 is 13 amino acids. From germline, CDR1 is MNHEY and CDR2 SVGAGI. Trimming stripped 2 bases from V and 5 bases from J, with 9 bases between. CDR3 sequence reads: CASSYAAMETQYF. CDR3 DNA sequence: TGTGCCAGCAGTTACGCTGCGATGGAGACCCAGTACTTC.

This chain uses TRBV5-8 with TRBJ1-3; the D is unclear. This CDR3 has 13 amino acids. V was trimmed by 0 bases and J by 2 bases, leaving 3 bases between them. CDR1 and CDR2 (germline): SGHTS, YDEGEE. The chain's CDR3 is CASSLGPGNTIYF. DNA of the CDR3: TGTGCCAGCAGCTTGGGTCCTGGAAACACCATATATTTT.

The V and J genes are TRBV10-3 and TRBJ2-7, with D perhaps TRBD1 or TRBD2 (5 bases each). CDR1 and CDR2 from the germline V gene are ENHRY and SYGVKD. Trimming took off 10 bases at V and 2 bases at J, with 18 bases between the two ends. The CDR3 is 14 residues long. The CDR3 sequence: CATRARDGPYEQYF. In DNA, the CDR3 is TGTGCCACTCGAGCCCGGGACGGGCCCTACGAGCAGTACTTC.